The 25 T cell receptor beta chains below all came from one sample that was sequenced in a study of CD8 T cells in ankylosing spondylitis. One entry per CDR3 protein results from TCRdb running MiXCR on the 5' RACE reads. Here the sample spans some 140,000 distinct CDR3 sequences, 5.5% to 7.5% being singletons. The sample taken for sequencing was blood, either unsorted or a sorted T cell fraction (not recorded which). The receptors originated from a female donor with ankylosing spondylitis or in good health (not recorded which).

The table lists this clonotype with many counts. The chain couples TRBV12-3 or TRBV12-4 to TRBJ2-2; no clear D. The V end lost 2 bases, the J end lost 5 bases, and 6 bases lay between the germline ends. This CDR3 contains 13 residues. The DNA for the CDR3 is TGTGCCAGCAGTTTAATGGGGACCGGGGAGCTGTTTTTT. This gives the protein CASSLMGTGELFF.

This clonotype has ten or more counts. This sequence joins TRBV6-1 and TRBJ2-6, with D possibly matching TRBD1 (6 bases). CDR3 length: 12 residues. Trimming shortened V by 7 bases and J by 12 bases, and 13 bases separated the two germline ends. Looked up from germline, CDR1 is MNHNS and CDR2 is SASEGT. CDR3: CASTYRAAVLTF. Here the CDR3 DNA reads TGTGCCAGCACGTACAGGGCGGCCGTCCTGACTTTC.

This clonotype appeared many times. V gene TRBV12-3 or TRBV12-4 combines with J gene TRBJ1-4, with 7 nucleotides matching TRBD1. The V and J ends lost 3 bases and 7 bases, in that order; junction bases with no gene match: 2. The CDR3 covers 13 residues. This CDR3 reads CASSLYRGEKLFF. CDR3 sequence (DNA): TGTGCCAGCAGTTTGTACAGGGGTGAAAAACTGTTTTTT.

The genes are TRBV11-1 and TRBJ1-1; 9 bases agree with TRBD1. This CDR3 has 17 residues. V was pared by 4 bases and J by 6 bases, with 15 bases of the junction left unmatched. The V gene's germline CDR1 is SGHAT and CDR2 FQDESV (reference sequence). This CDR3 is CASSSPGQGGAIPEAFF. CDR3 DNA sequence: TGTGCCAGCAGCTCCCCGGGACAGGGAGGGGCAATCCCTGAAGCTTTCTTT.

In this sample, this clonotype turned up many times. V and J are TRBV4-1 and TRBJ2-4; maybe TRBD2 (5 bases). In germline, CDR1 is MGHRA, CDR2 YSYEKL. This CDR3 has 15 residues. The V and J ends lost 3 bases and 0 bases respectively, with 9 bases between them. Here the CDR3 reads CASSHPLGAKNIQYF. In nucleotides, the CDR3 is TGCGCCAGCAGCCACCCACTAGGAGCCAAAAACATTCAGTACTTC.

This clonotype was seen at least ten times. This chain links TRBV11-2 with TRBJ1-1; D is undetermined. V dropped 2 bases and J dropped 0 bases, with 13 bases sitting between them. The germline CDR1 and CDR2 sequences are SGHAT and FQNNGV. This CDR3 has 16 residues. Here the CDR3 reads CASSLQFAFMNTEAFF. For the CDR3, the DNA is TGTGCCAGCAGCTTACAGTTTGCTTTCATGAACACTGAAGCTTTCTTT.

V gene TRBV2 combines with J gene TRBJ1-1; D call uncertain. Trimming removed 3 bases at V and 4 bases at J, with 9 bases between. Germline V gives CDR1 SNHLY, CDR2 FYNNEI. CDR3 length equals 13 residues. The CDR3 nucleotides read TGTGCCAGCAGTGAGGGCCAAGTCACTGAAGCTTTCTTT. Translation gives CASSEGQVTEAFF.

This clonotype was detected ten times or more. As DNA, the CDR3 is TGTGCAACCCAGAAGGAGCTATTAGGGTTTCACACCTTC. Its translation: CATQKELLGFHTF. The chain links TRBV6-1 to TRBJ1-2; D is unresolved. The CDR3 totals 13 residues. CDR1 MNHNS and CDR2 SASEGT come from the germline V gene.

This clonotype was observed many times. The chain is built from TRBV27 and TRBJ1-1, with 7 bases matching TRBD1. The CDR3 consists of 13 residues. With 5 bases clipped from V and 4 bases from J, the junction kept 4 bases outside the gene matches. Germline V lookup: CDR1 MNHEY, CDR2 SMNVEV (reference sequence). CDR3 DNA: TGTGCCAGCAGTCCCCGGACAGGCACTGAAGCTTTCTTT. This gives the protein CASSPRTGTEAFF.

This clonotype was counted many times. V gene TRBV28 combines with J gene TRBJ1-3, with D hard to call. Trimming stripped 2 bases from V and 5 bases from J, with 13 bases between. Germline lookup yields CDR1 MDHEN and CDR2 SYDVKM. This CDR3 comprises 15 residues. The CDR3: CASSLISGRRNTIYF. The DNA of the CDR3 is TGTGCCAGCAGTTTAATATCGGGCCGAAGAAACACCATATATTTT.

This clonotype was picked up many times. The CDR3 DNA reads as TGCAGTGCTAGGGACAGGGGCGAAAAACTGTTTTTT. It encodes CSARDRGEKLFF. V and J are TRBV20-1 and TRBJ1-4; 9 nucleotides agree with TRBD1. Germline V gives CDR1 DFQATT, CDR2 SNEGSKA (reference sequence). CDR3 length: 12 amino acids. V was clipped by 3 bases and J by 8 bases; unmatched bases: 1.

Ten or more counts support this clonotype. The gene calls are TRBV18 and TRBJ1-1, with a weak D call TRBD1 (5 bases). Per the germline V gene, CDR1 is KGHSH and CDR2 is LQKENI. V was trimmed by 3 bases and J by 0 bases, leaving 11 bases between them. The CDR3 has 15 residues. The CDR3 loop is CASSPQRGLNTEAFF. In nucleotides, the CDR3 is TGTGCCAGCTCACCTCAGAGGGGCCTGAACACTGAAGCTTTCTTT.

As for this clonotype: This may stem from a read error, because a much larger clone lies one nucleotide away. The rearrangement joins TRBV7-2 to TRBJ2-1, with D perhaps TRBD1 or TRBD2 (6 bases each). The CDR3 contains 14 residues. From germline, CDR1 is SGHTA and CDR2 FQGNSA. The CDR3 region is CASWLAGTPNAQFF. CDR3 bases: TGTGCCAGCTGGCTGGCGGGGACACCCAATGCGCAGTTCTTC.

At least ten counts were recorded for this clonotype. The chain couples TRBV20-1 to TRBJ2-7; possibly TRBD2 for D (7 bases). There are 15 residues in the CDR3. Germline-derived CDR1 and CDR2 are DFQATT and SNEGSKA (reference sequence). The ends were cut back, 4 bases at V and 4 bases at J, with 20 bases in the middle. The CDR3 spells CSATHPAGAEYEQYF. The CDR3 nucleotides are TGCAGTGCTACCCACCCTGCGGGGGCCGAATACGAGCAGTACTTC.

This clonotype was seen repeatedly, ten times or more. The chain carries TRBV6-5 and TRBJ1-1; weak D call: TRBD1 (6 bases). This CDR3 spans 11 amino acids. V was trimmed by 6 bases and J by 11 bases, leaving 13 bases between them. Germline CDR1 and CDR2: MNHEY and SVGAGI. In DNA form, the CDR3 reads TGTGCCAGCAGCGAAGGGGGAGCCGCTTTCTTT. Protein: CASSEGGAAFF.

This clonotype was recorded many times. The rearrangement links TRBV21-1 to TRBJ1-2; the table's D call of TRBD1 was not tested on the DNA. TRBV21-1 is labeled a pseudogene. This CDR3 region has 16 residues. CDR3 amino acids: CASSPGTGEIVYGYTF. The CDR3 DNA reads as TGTGCCAGCAGCCCCGGGACAGGTGAAATTGTCTATGGCTACACCTTC.

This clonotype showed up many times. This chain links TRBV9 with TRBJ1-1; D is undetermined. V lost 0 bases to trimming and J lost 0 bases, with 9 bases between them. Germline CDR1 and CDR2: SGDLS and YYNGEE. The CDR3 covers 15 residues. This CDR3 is CASSVAADLNTEAFF. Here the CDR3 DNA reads TGTGCCAGCAGCGTAGCTGCGGACCTGAACACTGAAGCTTTCTTT. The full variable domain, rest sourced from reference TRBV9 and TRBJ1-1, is DSGVTQTPKHLITATGQRVTLRCSPRSGDLSVYWYQQSLDQGLQFLIQYYNGEERAKGNILERFSAQQFPDLHSELNLSSLELGDSALYFCASSVAADLNTEAFFGQGTRLTVV.

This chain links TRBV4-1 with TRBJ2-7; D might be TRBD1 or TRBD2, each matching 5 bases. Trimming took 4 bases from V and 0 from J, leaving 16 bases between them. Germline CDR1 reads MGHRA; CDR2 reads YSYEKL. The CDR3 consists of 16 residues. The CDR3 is CASSPWEVGDSYEQYF. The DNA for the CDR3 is TGCGCCAGCAGCCCCTGGGAAGTGGGGGACTCCTACGAGCAGTACTTC.

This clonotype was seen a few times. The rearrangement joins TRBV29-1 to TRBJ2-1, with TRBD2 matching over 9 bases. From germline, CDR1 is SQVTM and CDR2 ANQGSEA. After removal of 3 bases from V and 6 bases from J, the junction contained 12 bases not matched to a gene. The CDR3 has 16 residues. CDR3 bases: TGCAGCGTTGAGGGGGGAGGTAGCGGGGGCGGCAATGAGCAGTTCTTC. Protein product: CSVEGGGSGGGNEQFF.

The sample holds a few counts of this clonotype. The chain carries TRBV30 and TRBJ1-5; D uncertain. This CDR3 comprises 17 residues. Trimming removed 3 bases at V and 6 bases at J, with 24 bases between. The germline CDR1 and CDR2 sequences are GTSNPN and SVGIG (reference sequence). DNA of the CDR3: TGTGCCTGGAGCAAAGCGTTAGGCGGCAATAGAGGTCAGCCCCAGCATTTT. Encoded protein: CAWSKALGGNRGQPQHF.

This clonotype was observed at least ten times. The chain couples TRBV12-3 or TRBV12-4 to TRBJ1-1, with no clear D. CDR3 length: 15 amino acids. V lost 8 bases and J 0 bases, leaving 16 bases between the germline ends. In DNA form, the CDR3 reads TGTGCCAGCCACTCTGGAACAGCTATGAACACTGAAGCTTTCTTT. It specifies CASHSGTAMNTEAFF.

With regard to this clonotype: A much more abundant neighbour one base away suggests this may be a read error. The CDR3 bases are TGTGCCAGCAGCGCCCGACAGGGTTGGGACACTGAAGCTTCCTTT. It is translated as CASSARQGWDTEASF. This chain links TRBV11-2 with TRBJ1-1; 7 nucleotides align to TRBD1. Germline loops: CDR1 SGHAT, CDR2 FQNNGV. This CDR3 is built from 15 residues.

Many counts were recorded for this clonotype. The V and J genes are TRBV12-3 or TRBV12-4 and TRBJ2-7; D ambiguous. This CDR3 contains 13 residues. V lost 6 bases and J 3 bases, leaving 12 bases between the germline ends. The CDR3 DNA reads TGTGCCAGCAGCCTCGACATACTCTACGAGCAGTACTTC. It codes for CASSLDILYEQYF.

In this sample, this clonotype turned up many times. The CDR3 loop reads CSAPGMTATEAFF. CDR3 DNA sequence: TGCAGTGCCCCGGGGATGACGGCCACTGAAGCTTTCTTT. The chain joins TRBV20-1 to TRBJ1-1; D not certain. The CDR3 is 13 amino acids. Trimming stripped 6 bases from V and 4 bases from J, with 15 bases between. Germline CDR1 is DFQATT and CDR2 is SNEGSKA (reference sequence).

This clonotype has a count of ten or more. This CDR3 reads CASSEGRLNEQFF. The CDR3 DNA reads TGTGCCAGCAGTGAAGGGCGATTGAATGAGCAGTTCTTC. This rearrangement joins TRBV2 to TRBJ2-1, with D unresolved. Germline CDR1 reads SNHLY; CDR2 reads FYNNEI. V was clipped by 1 base and J by 7 bases, with 8 bases between them. CDR3 size: 13 residues.